This is a list of T cell receptor beta chains from one sample in a study of identical twins. TCRdb independently ran MiXCR on the 5' RACE reads; one entry per CDR3 protein. The sample consists of nearly 900,000 distinct CDR3 sequences, roughly 12% of them appearing once. The sample was also reused in another study, on yellow fever vaccine responses in identical twins.

Sequenced input: PBMCs. The receptors derive from a woman aged 18-29 years in good health. CDR3s include the opening cysteine and the closing phenylalanine or tryptophan. D genes are given only for firm matches. A row's size may be missing; if present it is once, few, many or a size class.

j_gene,v_gene,d_gene,abundance,CDR3nt,CDR3aa
TRBJ1-1,TRBV10-3,.,few,TGTGCCATCAGTGAGTCGGCCAGGATGAACACTGAAGCTTTCTTT,CAISESARMNTEAFF
TRBJ2-6,TRBV6-1,.,many,TGTGCCAGCGGGGCACAGGGCTCTGGGGCCAACGTCCTGACTTTC,CASGAQGSGANVLTF
TRBJ2-5,TRBV11-3,.,.,TGTGCCAGCAGCTTAGAAGCGGCAGGAGAGACCCAGTACTTC,CASSLEAAGETQYF
TRBJ2-1,TRBV11-3,TRBD2,few,TGTGCCAGCAGCAACCCCGGGACTAGTACAAATGAGCAGTTCTTC,CASSNPGTSTNEQFF
TRBJ1-2,TRBV6-1,TRBD1,.,TGTGCCAGCAGACGACCGGGACAGTCAGCGATCGGATATGGCTACACCTTC,CASRRPGQSAIGYGYTF
TRBJ1-4,TRBV5-1,.,few,TGCGCCAGCAGCTTGGCAGGTATCCGAGATGAAAAACTGTTTTTT,CASSLAGIRDEKLFF
TRBJ2-7,TRBV20-1,TRBD2,many,TGCAGTGCTAGAGATGTCCTGCCCGTTCTAGCGGGAGAAACAAGCGAGCAGTACTTC,CSARDVLPVLAGETSEQYF
TRBJ2-3,TRBV15,TRBD1,few,TGTGCCACCAGCAGAGTGACGGGGACAGGAGATGATACGCAGTATTTT,CATSRVTGTGDDTQYF
TRBJ1-1,TRBV11-2,TRBD1,.,TGTGCCAGCAGCTCCTACAGGGGTACGGACACTGAAGCTTTCTTT,CASSSYRGTDTEAFF
TRBJ2-1,TRBV6-2/TRBV6-3,TRBD2,few,TGTGCCAGCAGTTACGTGACTAGCGGGAGTGTGAATGAGCAGTTCTTC,CASSYVTSGSVNEQFF
TRBJ1-5,TRBV29-1,.,.,TGCAGCGTTCAGGGCGCCGGCAATCAGCCCCAGCATTTT,CSVQGAGNQPQHF
TRBJ2-3,TRBV7-8,TRBD1,.,TGTGCCAGCAGCCCAGGACAGGCCGGAACGGGAGATACGCAGTATTTT,CASSPGQAGTGDTQYF
TRBJ2-2,TRBV20-1,TRBD1,few,TGCAGTGAGGCGAACAGGGGGCACACCGGGGAGCTGTTTTTT,CSEANRGHTGELFF
TRBJ2-5,TRBV5-1,.,.,TGCGCCAGCAGCCGAGAGCCGTTATCAGAGACCCAGTACTTC,CASSREPLSETQYF
TRBJ1-1,TRBV20-1,.,few,TGCAGTGCTAGCCCCCAGTACACTGAAGCTTTCTTT,CSASPQYTEAFF
TRBJ2-7,TRBV11-2,.,.,TGTGCCAGCAGCTTAGTTCCGGGGGTGGACGAGCAGTACTTC,CASSLVPGVDEQYF
TRBJ2-5,TRBV25-1,.,.,TGTGCCAGCAGTGATCGACAGGTCCCCCCAGAGACCCAGTACTTC,CASSDRQVPPETQYF
TRBJ2-2,TRBV6-1,TRBD2,many,TGTGCCAGCAGAGCGGGGGGGGCCTACACCGGGGAGCTGTTTTTT,CASRAGGAYTGELFF
TRBJ1-4,TRBV7-9,.,.,TGTGCCAGCAGGGGACATCATAATGAAAAACTGTTTTTT,CASRGHHNEKLFF
TRBJ2-3,TRBV6-1,TRBD2,.,TGTGCCAGCAGTCCGGGACTAGCGGGGGGCTGGGCACAGTATTTT,CASSPGLAGGWAQYF
TRBJ2-1,TRBV6-2/TRBV6-3,TRBD2,many,TGTGCCAGCAGTTATCGGGGGGTTAGCGGGTATGACAATGAGCAGTTCTTC,CASSYRGVSGYDNEQFF
TRBJ2-2,TRBV2,.,.,TGTGCCAGCAGGGGCCTACCACCGGGCGGGGAGCTGTTTTTT,CASRGLPPGGELFF
TRBJ2-7,TRBV20-1,.,.,TGCAGTGCAAGGGAATTGACAGGCCGCATCAACGAGCAGTACTTC,CSARELTGRINEQYF
TRBJ2-4,TRBV29-1,TRBD2,few,TGCAGCGTTTGGGGCGGGGGGGTAGCCAAAAACATTCAGTACTTC,CSVWGGGVAKNIQYF
TRBJ2-1,TRBV7-8,.,once,TGTGCCAGCAGCCGAGGTACGGATGAGCAGTTCTTC,CASSRGTDEQFF
TRBJ1-1,TRBV10-3,.,few,TGTGCCATCAGTGAAGGTGGGCGTGTAGCTTTCTTT,CAISEGGRVAFF
TRBJ1-1,TRBV6-1,.,few,TGTGCCAGCAGTGAAGGGCCAGGGATGAACACTGAAGCTTTCTTT,CASSEGPGMNTEAFF
TRBJ2-1,TRBV24-1,TRBD2,few,TGTGCCACCAGTGATTCATTAGCGGGGGGGAGTGTCTACAATGAGCAGTTCTTC,CATSDSLAGGSVYNEQFF
TRBJ2-1,TRBV5-1,TRBD1,.,TGCGCCAGCAGCTTGGGGATCGGGACAGGTTCCTACAATGAGCAGTTCTTC,CASSLGIGTGSYNEQFF
TRBJ2-7,TRBV11-1,TRBD1,few,TGTGCCAGCAGATACGGACAGGTAAACGAGCAGTACTTC,CASRYGQVNEQYF
TRBJ2-1,TRBV3-1,.,few,TGTGCCAGCCCAAATTCGGGGCGACGCTACAATGAGCAGTTCTTC,CASPNSGRRYNEQFF
TRBJ1-1,TRBV6-4,.,few,TGTGCCAGCAGGGCCACGGCGAACACTGAAGCTTTCTTT,CASRATANTEAFF
TRBJ1-1,TRBV19,TRBD1,once,TGTGCCAGTACCAAAACAGGGGCGAACACTGAAGCTTTCTTT,CASTKTGANTEAFF
TRBJ2-1,TRBV3-1,TRBD1,.,TGTGCCAGCAGCCAAGGCGTGGGACAGCAAAACCTCAATGAGCAGTTCTTC,CASSQGVGQQNLNEQFF
TRBJ1-1,TRBV13,.,.,TGTGCCAGCAGCCGGCCCGAGATGAACACTGAAGCTTTCTTT,CASSRPEMNTEAFF
TRBJ2-1,TRBV7-2,TRBD2,few,TGTGCCAGCACCCCGTGGAGGGGAGGGTACTACAATGAGCAGTTCTTC,CASTPWRGGYYNEQFF
TRBJ1-1,TRBV5-1,.,.,TGCGCCAGCAGCTTGGGGGGGGAGATGAACACTGAAGCTTTCTTT,CASSLGGEMNTEAFF
TRBJ1-2,TRBV13,TRBD1,few,TGTGCCAGCAGTGAACAGGGGGCAGGAGGCTACACCTTC,CASSEQGAGGYTF
TRBJ2-1,TRBV7-9,.,few,TGTGCCAGCAGCCAGGCCCAGGGGATGTACAATGAGCAGTTCTTC,CASSQAQGMYNEQFF
TRBJ1-1,TRBV15,TRBD1,few,TGTGCCACCTCGAACGGGACAGGGAACACTGAAGCTTTCTTT,CATSNGTGNTEAFF
TRBJ2-1,TRBV7-9,.,.,TGTGCCAGCAGCTTAGGGGGGACGCCGGATGGGTTCTTC,CASSLGGTPDGFF